One T cell receptor (beta chain) is described in this entry. Its antigen target is currently unknown. Base-call qualities are not available, and no considerably larger clone is one nucleotide away. The data belong to a study of shared clonotypes between healthy human individuals (TCRdb year 2020). At the level of the whole study: The cohort comprised two women and a few men aged 18 to 49 years. To estimate repertoire size and how much clonotype sharing occurs between individuals, the study deeply sequenced the blood TCR repertoires of five or six healthy adults. Per donor, leukapheresis produced somewhere between about 0.94 and 9 billion PBMCs. To increase sequencing depth and limit assay-specific biases, different laboratories used diverse techniques to prepare libraries and sequence TCR repertoires. For each donor, CD4 naive and CD4 memory were each run on three plates, CD8 naive on two plates, and CD8 memory on one plate.

Using the deep immunoSEQ assay, TCR CDR3 regions were amplified from genomic DNA by multiplex PCR. Extracted genomic DNA from each cell subset was distributed evenly across all wells of several immunoSEQ 96-well plates, and each plate was treated as a replicate. For sorted subsets, each replicate PCR was loaded with roughly 200 ng genomic DNA, equivalent to 30,000 to 35,000 T cell genomes. The purified libraries were quantified using a Qubit 3.0 fluorometer, sized with a Bioanalyzer 2100, and then quantified again using the KAPA Library Quantification kit. A separate single-read 150-cycle Illumina NextSeq 550 flow cell was used to sequence each immunoSEQ 96-well plate. Under the source paper's analysis protocol: Because the immunoSEQ output held only junctional sequences and lacked quality scores, the filtering could not match the filtering applied to full-length reads. To assign V/J genes and CDR3, sequences were annotated using PyIR, a Python wrapper for IgBLAST v1.9, with IMGT germline references. Reads with weak V/J assignments (E-value above 1e-6), missing CDR3, stop codons, out-of-frame junctions, or ambiguous translated residues were removed. V3J clonotypes were defined as sequences sharing an identical inferred V gene, J gene, and CDR3 amino acid sequence. Percentage overlap between repertoires was calculated by dividing the number of shared unique clonotypes by the size of the smaller repertoire. Repertoire richness was assessed with RTK rarefaction, the Chao1 estimator, and Recon v2.1 estimates of unobserved clonotypes. OLGA was used to compute generation probabilities for all TCRbeta clonotypes that the gDNA method yielded from a handful of donors. Here the immuneACCESS table is served through TCRdb, limited to in-frame sequences with V and J called. Missing clones are a known gap in these copies; in checked studies unresolved V genes cover under half, and the rest lacks a known reason. V, J and clone size reflect that table, while D and trimming were determined from the DNA. Here the sample has some 1,600,000 clones; 98% occur a single time. The top ten hold 0.45% of the sample.

The donors were healthy, HIV-negative adults who had no recently reported acute infections or vaccinations. All donors were Caucasian adults living in Nashville, Tennessee, USA. CD4+ T cells were enriched by magnetic negative selection; naive cells were then positively selected on CD45RA, and the negative fraction formed the memory subset. Blood was collected by leukapheresis, and PBMCs were isolated by Ficoll-Histopaque density gradient centrifugation and then cryopreserved in liquid nitrogen vapor phase. Purity and quantity of every magnetically sorted T cell population were checked by analytical flow cytometry. Each sorted fraction had its genomic DNA isolated and then quantified by UV absorbance on a Nanodrop 2000c. The paper's findings and limits, for the study overall: Because the study included a small number of donors, the genetic and exposure-history diversity represented was limited. Even with the large sequencing depth, rarefaction of the sorted-subset datasets indicated that sequencing was incomplete. Clonotypes shared by all four sorted-subset donors showed higher generation probabilities than non-shared clonotypes. Naive subsets generally had larger estimated clonotype richness than memory subsets did. Based on pairwise subsampling, the degree of clonotype sharing among donors was expected to be affected by sequencing depth. Sampling was limited to blood, and TCR repertoires in tissue likely differ from TCR repertoires in blood. Across a handful of donors, around 5% of naive CD4, around 3.3% of naive CD8, 2% to 2.5% of memory CD4, and approximately 0.42% of memory CD8 clonotypes were shared.

Inclusive of the bounding cysteine and phenylalanine, the CDR3 is 15 residues long. Solely the CDR3 DNA is kept, with 45 bases framed from the first base. Here V drops 6 bases and J drops 2 bases, and the junction holds 7 bases not matched to any gene. Per the germline V gene, MNHEY is the CDR1 and SVGAGI is the CDR2. The specimen was naive CD4+ T cells sorted from blood. Per the publication, the cell subset or site label means: CD45RA+ positively selected. The sequence links TRBV6-5 to TRBJ2-3; 8 central bases correspond to TRBD2. This TCR derives from a man aged 30 to 45 in good health. CDR3 region: CASRYLAGVTDTQYF. The DNA reads as follows: TGTGCCAGCAGATACCTAGCGGGCGTCACAGATACGCAGTATTTT.